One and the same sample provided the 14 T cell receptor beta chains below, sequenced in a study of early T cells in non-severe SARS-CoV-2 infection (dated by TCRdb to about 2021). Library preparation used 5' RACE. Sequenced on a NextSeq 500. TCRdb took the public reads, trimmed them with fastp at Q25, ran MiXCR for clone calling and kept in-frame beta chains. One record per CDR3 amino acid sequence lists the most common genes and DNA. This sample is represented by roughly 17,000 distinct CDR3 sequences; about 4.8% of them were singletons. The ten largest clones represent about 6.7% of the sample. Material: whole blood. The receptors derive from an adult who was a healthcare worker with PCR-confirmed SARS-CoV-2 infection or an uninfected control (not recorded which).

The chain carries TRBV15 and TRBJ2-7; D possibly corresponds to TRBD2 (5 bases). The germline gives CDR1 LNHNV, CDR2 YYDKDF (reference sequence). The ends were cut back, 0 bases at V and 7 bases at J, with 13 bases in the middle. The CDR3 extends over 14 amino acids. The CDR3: CATSRDRLAGEQYF. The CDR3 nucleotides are TGTGCCACCAGCAGAGATCGCCTAGCTGGAGAGCAGTACTTC.

The CDR3: CASSQELSRVTEAFF. For the CDR3, the DNA is TGCGCCAGCAGCCAAGAGTTGAGCAGGGTCACTGAAGCTTTCTTT. The rearrangement uses TRBV4-3 and TRBJ1-1, with D tentatively TRBD1 (5 bases). Germline CDR1 and CDR2: LGHNA and YSLEER. Trimming stripped 0 bases from V and 4 bases from J, with 12 bases between. The CDR3 contains 15 residues.

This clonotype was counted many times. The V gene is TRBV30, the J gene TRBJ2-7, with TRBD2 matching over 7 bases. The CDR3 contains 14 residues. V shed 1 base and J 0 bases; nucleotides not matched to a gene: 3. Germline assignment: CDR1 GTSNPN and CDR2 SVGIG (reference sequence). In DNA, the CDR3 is TGTGCCTGGAGTGCCCCTAGCGGCTCCTACGAGCAGTACTTC. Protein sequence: CAWSAPSGSYEQYF.

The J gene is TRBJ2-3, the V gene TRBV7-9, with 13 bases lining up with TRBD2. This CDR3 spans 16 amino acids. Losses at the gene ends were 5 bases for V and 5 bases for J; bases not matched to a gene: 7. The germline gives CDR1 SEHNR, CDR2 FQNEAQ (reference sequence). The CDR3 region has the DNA TGTGCCAGCAGCACTGGACTAGCGGGAGAAGGAGATACGCAGTATTTT. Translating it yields CASSTGLAGEGDTQYF.

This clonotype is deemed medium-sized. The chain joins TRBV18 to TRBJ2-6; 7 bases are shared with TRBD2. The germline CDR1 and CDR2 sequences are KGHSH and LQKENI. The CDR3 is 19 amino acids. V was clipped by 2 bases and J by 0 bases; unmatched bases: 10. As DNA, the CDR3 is TGTGCCAGCTCACCATCCCCGACTAGCCCGAGCTCTGGGGCCAACGTCCTGACTTTC. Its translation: CASSPSPTSPSSGANVLTF. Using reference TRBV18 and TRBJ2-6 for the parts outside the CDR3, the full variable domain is NAGVMQNPRHLVRRRGQEARLRCSPMKGHSHVYWYRQLPEEGLKFMVYLQKENIIDESGMPKERFSAEFPKEGPSILRIQQVVRGDSAAYFCASSPSPTSPSSGANVLTFGAGSRLTVL.

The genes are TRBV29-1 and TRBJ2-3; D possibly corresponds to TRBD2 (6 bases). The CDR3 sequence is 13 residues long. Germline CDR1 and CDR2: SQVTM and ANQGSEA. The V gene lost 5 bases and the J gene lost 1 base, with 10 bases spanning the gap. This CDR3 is CSVRTGGTDTQYF. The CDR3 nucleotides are TGCAGCGTTAGGACGGGGGGCACAGATACGCAGTATTTT.

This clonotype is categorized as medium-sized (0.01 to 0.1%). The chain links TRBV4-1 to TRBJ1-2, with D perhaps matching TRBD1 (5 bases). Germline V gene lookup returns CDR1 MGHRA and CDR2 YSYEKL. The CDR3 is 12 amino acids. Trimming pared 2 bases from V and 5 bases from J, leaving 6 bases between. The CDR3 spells CASSQQGYGYTF. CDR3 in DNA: TGCGCCAGCAGCCAACAGGGATATGGCTACACCTTC.

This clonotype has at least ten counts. The CDR3 region is CSVDSGGPGELFF. CDR3 bases: TGCAGCGTTGATAGCGGGGGACCCGGGGAGCTGTTTTTT. The chain links TRBV29-1 to TRBJ2-2; 9 nucleotides agree with TRBD2. CDR3 size: 13 residues. With V trimmed by 3 bases and J by 6 bases, 2 bases remained unmatched. The germline V gene has CDR1 SQVTM and CDR2 ANQGSEA.

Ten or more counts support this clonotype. In DNA, the CDR3 is TGTGCTAGCTTGGGGCAGGAAAAGCCGCGCGACACTGAAGCTTTCTTT. This encodes CASLGQEKPRDTEAFF. The J gene is TRBJ1-1, the V gene TRBV7-7; tentative D call: TRBD1 (5 bases). The CDR3 has 16 amino acids. The germline CDR1 and CDR2 sequences are SSHAT and FNYEAQ (reference sequence). Using reference TRBV7-7 and TRBJ1-1 for the parts outside the CDR3, the full variable domain is GAGVSQSPRYKVTKRGQDVTLRCDPISSHATLYWYQQALGQGPEFLTYFNYEAQPDKSGLPSDRFSAERPEGSISTLTIQRTEQRDSAMYRCASLGQEKPRDTEAFFGQGTRLTVV.

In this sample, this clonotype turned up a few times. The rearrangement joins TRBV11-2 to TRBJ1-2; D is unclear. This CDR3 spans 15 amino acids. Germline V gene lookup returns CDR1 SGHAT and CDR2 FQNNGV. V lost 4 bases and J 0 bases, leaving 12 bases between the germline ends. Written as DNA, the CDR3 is TGTGCCAGCAGCTCCCGCCAGACTACTAACTATGGCTACACCTTC. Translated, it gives CASSSRQTTNYGYTF.

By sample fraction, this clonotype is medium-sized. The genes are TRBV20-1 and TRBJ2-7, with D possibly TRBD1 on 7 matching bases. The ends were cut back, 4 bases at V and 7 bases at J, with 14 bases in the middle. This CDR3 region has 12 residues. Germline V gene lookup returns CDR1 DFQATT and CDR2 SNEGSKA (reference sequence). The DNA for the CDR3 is TGCAGTGCTATTAGTCAGGGGGGAGAGCAGTACTTC. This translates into CSAISQGGEQYF.

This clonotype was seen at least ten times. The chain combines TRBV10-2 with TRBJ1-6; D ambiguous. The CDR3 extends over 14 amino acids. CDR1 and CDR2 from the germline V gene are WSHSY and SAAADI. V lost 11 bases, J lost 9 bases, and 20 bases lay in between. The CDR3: CARSSGVTGSPLHF. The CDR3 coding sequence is TGCGCCCGCTCCTCCGGGGTCACCGGTTCACCCCTCCACTTT.

This chain's CDR3 is CASSYSRIDQPQHF. As DNA, the CDR3 is TGTGCCAGCAGTTACTCCCGGATTGATCAGCCCCAGCATTTT. The genes are TRBV6-2 or TRBV6-3 and TRBJ1-5, with D unclear. The CDR3 consists of 14 residues. Trimming removed 0 bases from V and 5 bases from J, with 8 bases in between. Germline V CDR1 and CDR2: MNHEY, SVGEGT.

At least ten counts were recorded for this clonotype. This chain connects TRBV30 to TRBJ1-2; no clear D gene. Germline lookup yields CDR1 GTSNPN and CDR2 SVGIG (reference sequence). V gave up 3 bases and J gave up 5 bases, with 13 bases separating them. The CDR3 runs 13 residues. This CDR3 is CAWRPLRAYGYTF. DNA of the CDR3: TGTGCCTGGAGGCCCTTAAGAGCTTATGGCTACACCTTC.